The following is a T cell receptor beta chain sequence with its context. Antigen: not known. The sample comes from a study of OX40 agonist ivuxolimab in advanced cancers. Study-level points and caveats: Patients with a partial response at 0.1-3.0 mg/kg had among the lowest clonal expansion.

TCRdb keeps only in-frame clones here, not all; method: immunoSEQ multiplex PCR. The sample has 30,000 to 35,000 clones; about 93% are singletons. The sample consisted of CD4+ or CD8+ T cells sorted from blood, taken in a trial of the OX40 agonist ivuxolimab. This receptor was obtained from an adult with an advanced solid tumor such as melanoma, head and neck, liver or kidney cancer.

CDR3 bases: TGTGCCAGCAGCCCCTTGACAGCCTACGAGCAGTACTTC. As protein: CASSPLTAYEQYF. The rearrangement links TRBV6-1 to TRBJ2-7; tentative D call: TRBD1 (5 bases). This CDR3 contains 13 residues. Germline lookup yields CDR1 MNHNS and CDR2 SASEGT. Between the trimmed V and J ends, which lost 6 bases and 2 bases, there was a span of 11 bases.